The 32 T cell receptor beta chains given below trace back to one sample, sequenced in a study of a mutant IDH1 vaccine in newly diagnosed glioma. TCRdb's table, derived via immunoSEQ multiplex PCR, lists solely in-frame clones and lacks some. The data show 40,000 to 55,000 clones, about 91% seen once. Their antigen targets remain unknown. Time point meaning: week 11, during vaccination. Vaccination used 300 ug of mutant IDH1 20-mer peptide per dose, with topical imiquimod. This material consisted of PBMCs, taken from a glioma patient whose treatment included an IDH1 peptide vaccine. The receptors derive from a middle-aged man with glioma.

This chain joins TRBV11-2 and TRBJ2-5, with 9 bases that match TRBD1. The germline CDR1 and CDR2 sequences are SGHAT and FQNNGV. There are 13 residues in the CDR3. The J segment lost 5 bases and the V segment lost 4 bases, leaving 2 bases of the junction unmatched. DNA of the CDR3: TGTGCCAGCAGCTCGGACAGGGGTGAGACCCAGTACTTC. Amino acids: CASSSDRGETQYF. Full variable domain (missing parts from reference TRBV11-2 and TRBJ2-5): EAGVAQSPRYKIIEKRQSVAFWCNPISGHATLYWYQQILGQGPKLLIQFQNNGVVDDSQLPKDRFSAERLKGVDSTLKIQPAKLEDSAVYLCASSSDRGETQYFGPGTRLLVL.

This chain connects TRBV6-1 to TRBJ1-5; D may be TRBD1 (5 bases). Germline V lookup: CDR1 MNHNS, CDR2 SASEGT. V was shortened by 4 bases and J by 4 bases, with 11 bases between the two germline ends. This CDR3 contains 14 residues. CDR3 DNA: TGTGCCAGCAGTGGGTTTGGGGCAAATCAGCCCCAGCATTTT. Its translation: CASSGFGANQPQHF.

The chain's CDR3 is CASSTLWTGGNTIYF. Written as DNA, the CDR3 is TGTGCCAGCAGCACCCTCTGGACAGGTGGAAACACCATATATTTT. The chain combines TRBV7-2 with TRBJ1-3, with 7 bases matching TRBD1. This CDR3 contains 15 residues. The junction had 7 bases not matched to a gene; V was cut back by 5 bases and J by 3 bases. Germline assignment: CDR1 SGHTA and CDR2 FQGNSA. Based on the CDR3 plus reference TRBV7-2 and TRBJ1-3, the full variable domain is GAGVSQSPSNKVTEKGKDVELRCDPISGHTALYWYRQSLGQGLEFLIYFQGNSAPDKSGLPSDRFSAERTGGSVSTLTIQRTQQEDSAVYLCASSTLWTGGNTIYFGEGSWLTVV.

This clone turned up a few times. The J gene is TRBJ2-7, the V gene TRBV15; D may match TRBD1 or TRBD2 (5 bases each). Trimming shortened V by 2 bases and J by 2 bases, and 19 bases separated the two germline ends. The CDR3 is 17 amino acids. The V gene's germline CDR1 is LNHNV and CDR2 YYDKDF (reference sequence). CDR3 region: CATSRPRSGTVTYEQYF. In DNA form, the CDR3 reads TGTGCCACCAGCAGACCTCGTTCCGGGACGGTGACCTACGAGCAGTACTTC.

The chain joins TRBV19 to TRBJ1-2, with D possibly TRBD1 on 6 matching bases. The CDR3 is 13 residues long. Per the germline V gene, CDR1 is LNHDA and CDR2 is SQIVND (reference sequence). Trimming left V 1 base short and J 5 bases short, with 8 bases between. CDR3 sequence reads: CASSIADRYGYTF. CDR3 nucleotide sequence: TGTGCCAGTAGTATAGCGGACAGATATGGCTACACCTTC.

J is TRBJ2-4 and V is TRBV2, with TRBD2 identical over 12 bases. The V segment lost 7 bases and the J segment 13 bases; nucleotides outside the gene matches: 20. Germline lookup yields CDR1 SNHLY and CDR2 FYNNEI. This CDR3 is 17 amino acids long. The CDR3 DNA reads TGTGCCAGCAACGAAGGTTTACTAGCGGGAGGCCGGAGGGTCCAGTACTTC. It codes for CASNEGLLAGGRRVQYF.

This clone has just one count. The chain links TRBV15 to TRBJ2-5; possible D gene TRBD1, 5 bases. Germline values: CDR1 LNHNV, CDR2 YYDKDF (reference sequence). V dropped 9 bases and J dropped 8 bases, with 31 bases sitting between them. This CDR3 contains 17 residues. Here the CDR3 reads CATSPRAGSGPKTTQYF. DNA of the CDR3: TGTGCCACAAGTCCCCGAGCAGGGTCGGGCCCAAAGACCACCCAGTACTTC.

The chain is built from TRBV10-3 and TRBJ2-7; D remains unclear. The CDR3 runs 14 residues. In germline, CDR1 is ENHRY, CDR2 SYGVKD. V dropped 3 bases and J dropped 0 bases, with 9 bases sitting between them. CDR3 bases: TGTGCCATCAGTGACGTAGGAAACTCCTACGAGCAGTACTTC. Its protein is CAISDVGNSYEQYF.

The chain joins TRBV6-6 to TRBJ1-2, with 7 bases fitting TRBD1. V trimming: 5 bases; J trimming: 4 bases; junction bases outside the gene matches: 4. CDR1 and CDR2 from the germline V gene are MNHNY and SVGAGI (reference sequence). The CDR3 has 13 amino acids. This chain's CDR3 is CASSTGAGYGYTF. DNA for the CDR3: TGTGCCAGCAGTACAGGGGCTGGCTATGGCTACACCTTC.

CDR3 in DNA: TGTGCCAGCAGCGTAAGTTGGGGTGCCTCTACAGATACGCAGTATTTT. Amino acids: CASSVSWGASTDTQYF. This chain links TRBV9 with TRBJ2-3; D gene ambiguous. CDR3 length: 16 amino acids. Trimming removed 1 base from V and 3 bases from J, with 15 bases in between. Germline CDR1 and CDR2: SGDLS and YYNGEE.

The rearrangement uses TRBV27 and TRBJ2-7; no firm D call. Germline loops: CDR1 MNHEY, CDR2 SMNVEV (reference sequence). The CDR3 runs 13 residues. V shed 5 bases and J shed 1 base, with 9 bases lying between them. Here the CDR3 reads CASSPSPSYEQYF. The DNA for the CDR3 is TGTGCCAGCAGTCCCAGCCCTTCCTACGAGCAGTACTTC.

The chain is built from TRBV2 and TRBJ1-5, with D hard to call. The V and J ends lost 7 bases and 7 bases respectively, with 20 bases between them. The CDR3 loop spans 15 amino acids. The V gene's germline CDR1 is SNHLY and CDR2 FYNNEI. CDR3 DNA sequence: TGTGCCAGCACCCCAGGTATGGCAGATCGACAGCCCCAGCATTTT. Translating gives CASTPGMADRQPQHF.

The chain has TRBV7-9 and TRBJ1-2, with D perhaps TRBD1 (6 bases). The CDR3 has 14 residues. Trimming took 4 bases from V and 6 from J, leaving 15 bases between them. Germline V CDR1 and CDR2: SEHNR, FQNEAQ (reference sequence). CDR3 in amino acids: CASSYGWGPDGYTF. DNA for the CDR3: TGTGCCAGCAGCTACGGTTGGGGGCCGGATGGCTACACCTTC.

The gene calls are TRBV29-1 and TRBJ2-1, with D hard to call. CDR1 and CDR2 (germline): SQVTM, ANQGSEA. The CDR3 has 12 residues. Trimming removed 5 bases at V and 5 bases at J, with 10 bases between. DNA for the CDR3: TGCAGCGTTTTCCTAGTGCACAATGAGCAGTTCTTC. Its translation: CSVFLVHNEQFF.

The genes are TRBV27 and TRBJ2-7, with D possibly being TRBD1 (6 bases). The CDR3 covers 16 residues. With 5 bases removed from V and 3 bases from J, the gap between germline ends came to 20 bases. Germline V lookup: CDR1 MNHEY, CDR2 SMNVEV (reference sequence). The CDR3 region has the DNA TGTGCCAGCAGTGTCAGGACAGCTTTATTTTTCTACGAGCAGTACTTC. Protein sequence: CASSVRTALFFYEQYF.

The DNA of the CDR3 is TGTGCCAGCAGCTTAGAGAAGGTGAGGACAGGTCAGTTCCTGAGTAAAGCTTTCTTT. Protein sequence: CASSLEKVRTGQFLSKAFF. The chain joins TRBV7-2 to TRBJ1-1; 7 bases are a match to TRBD1. Germline V gene lookup returns CDR1 SGHTA and CDR2 FQGNSA. After removal of 1 base from V and 9 bases from J, the junction contained 23 bases not matched to a gene. The CDR3 has 19 amino acids.

This clone was picked up a small number of times. The chain joins TRBV29-1 to TRBJ2-3; 9 bases map to TRBD1. The CDR3 extends over 15 amino acids. The V segment lost 6 bases and the J segment 3 bases; nucleotides outside the gene matches: 10. From germline, CDR1 is SQVTM and CDR2 ANQGSEA. DNA for the CDR3: TGCAGCGTCGCCGCGGGACAGGGAAGGACAGATACGCAGTATTTT. It encodes CSVAAGQGRTDTQYF.

This clone was seen once. V and J are TRBV14 and TRBJ1-4; 8 bases line up with TRBD1. CDR3 size: 15 residues. V was clipped by 4 bases and J by 5 bases; unmatched bases: 6. The germline gives CDR1 SGHDN, CDR2 FVKESK. The CDR3 DNA reads TGTGCCAGCAGCCGGGGGACAGGTATAAATGAAAAACTGTTTTTT. This codes for CASSRGTGINEKLFF.

V is TRBV13 and J is TRBJ1-4; D remains ambiguous. Deletions cut 5 bases from V and 7 bases from J, with 11 bases between. The length of the CDR3 is 13 residues. In germline, CDR1 is PRHDT, CDR2 FYEKMQ (reference sequence). Here the CDR3 reads CASSLERGEKLFF. The CDR3, as DNA: TGTGCCAGCAGCCTTGAACGGGGTGAAAAACTGTTTTTT.

J is TRBJ2-7 and V is TRBV6-5, with TRBD1 matching over 11 bases. The CDR3 spans 15 residues. Trimming at V came to 4 bases and at J to 3 bases, leaving 5 bases not matched to a gene. Germline V gives CDR1 MNHEY, CDR2 SVGAGI. The CDR3 loop reads CASSFRDRGIYEQYF. CDR3 in DNA: TGTGCCAGCAGTTTCCGGGACAGGGGGATCTACGAGCAGTACTTC.

The chain has TRBV27 and TRBJ2-7; D is perhaps TRBD1 or TRBD2 (5 bases each). The CDR3 has 14 residues. Germline V CDR1 and CDR2: MNHEY, SMNVEV (reference sequence). V gave up 5 bases and J gave up 3 bases, with 14 bases separating them. The CDR3 coding sequence is TGTGCCAGCAGTACCCCTCGGGACCTCTACGAGCAGTACTTC. Its protein is CASSTPRDLYEQYF.

This clone was counted only a few times. The chain recombines TRBV27 with TRBJ1-1, with 7 bases fitting TRBD1. This CDR3 has 14 residues. CDR1 is MNHEY, CDR2 SMNVEV, per germline (reference sequence). The junction had 9 bases not matched to a gene; V was cut back by 5 bases and J by 6 bases. Here the CDR3 reads CASSTQGDVPEAFF. DNA for the CDR3: TGTGCCAGCAGTACCCAGGGGGATGTGCCTGAAGCTTTCTTT.

J is TRBJ2-3 and V is TRBV5-6; no clear D gene. Per germline, CDR1 SGHDT and CDR2 YYEEEE. The CDR3 consists of 13 residues. With 4 bases removed from V and 2 bases from J, the gap between germline ends came to 8 bases. The CDR3 loop reads CASSPGYTDTQYF. CDR3 in DNA: TGTGCCAGCAGCCCCGGGTACACAGATACGCAGTATTTT.

A note on this clone: Compared with germline, one end of the junction differs, possibly owing to a read error. This chain connects TRBV7-9 to TRBJ2-1; D remains ambiguous. Germline CDR1 reads SEHNR; CDR2 reads FQNEAQ (reference sequence). CDR3 size: 12 residues. Written as DNA, the CDR3 is TGTGCCAGCAGCCCCTCCCACAATGAGCAGTTCTTC. This translates into CASSPSHNEQFF.

The rearrangement uses TRBV29-1 and TRBJ2-1; no firm D call. From germline, CDR1 is SQVTM and CDR2 ANQGSEA. With 3 bases removed from V and 7 bases from J, the gap between germline ends came to 13 bases. The CDR3 covers 13 residues. CDR3 in DNA: TGCAGCGTTGATGTGGGCAGACGAAATGAGCAGTTCTTC. Translating gives CSVDVGRRNEQFF.

The rearrangement links TRBV4-3 to TRBJ1-6; TRBD1 agrees at 7 bases. The junction had 6 bases not matched to a gene; V was cut back by 0 bases and J by 4 bases. In germline, CDR1 is LGHNA, CDR2 YSLEER. The CDR3 contains 17 residues. In DNA, the CDR3 is TGCGCCAGCAGCCAAGATACGGGGGGACAGTATAATTCACCCCTCCACTTT. Its translation: CASSQDTGGQYNSPLHF.

The chain recombines TRBV25-1 with TRBJ2-5, with D maybe TRBD1 (6 bases). CDR1 and CDR2 (germline): MGHDK, SYGVNS. This CDR3 spans 17 amino acids. V shed 0 bases and J shed 5 bases, with 19 bases lying between them. The chain's CDR3 is CASSEYSRGEFMETQYF. In DNA form, the CDR3 reads TGTGCCAGCAGTGAATATTCCAGGGGCGAGTTCATGGAGACCCAGTACTTC.

This clone came up once. The rearrangement links TRBV6-6 to TRBJ1-1; the match to TRBD1 covers 7 bases. The V segment lost 6 bases and the J segment 0 bases; nucleotides outside the gene matches: 7. The CDR3 has 15 residues. Germline V gene sequence: CDR1 MNHNY, CDR2 SVGAGI (reference sequence). The CDR3 spells CASRPEQGLNTEAFF. As DNA, the CDR3 is TGTGCCAGCAGACCTGAACAGGGGCTGAACACTGAAGCTTTCTTT.

The rearrangement links TRBV5-6 to TRBJ2-7; tentatively, D is TRBD1 (6 bases). Between the trimmed V and J ends, which lost 2 bases and 6 bases, there was a span of 9 bases. The CDR3 is made up of 12 amino acids. CDR1 is SGHDT and CDR2 is YYEEEE in the germline V gene. The CDR3 region is CASSLQGFEQYF. The CDR3 region has the DNA TGTGCCAGCAGCTTACAGGGTTTCGAGCAGTACTTC.

The chain carries TRBV9 and TRBJ2-2, with 13 bases identical to TRBD2. Trimming took 4 bases from V and 4 from J; bases not matched to a gene: 10. This CDR3 has 18 residues. The V gene's germline CDR1 is SGDLS and CDR2 YYNGEE. The CDR3 DNA follows: TGTGCCAGCAGCACCGGACTAGCGGGGGCCGCGGGCACCGGGGAGCTGTTTTTT. Its protein is CASSTGLAGAAGTGELFF.

This clone has a handful of counts. The chain couples TRBV29-1 to TRBJ2-5; D not resolved. Germline V gene lookup returns CDR1 SQVTM and CDR2 ANQGSEA. Trimming stripped 6 bases from V and 2 bases from J, with 16 bases between. This CDR3 contains 14 residues. The CDR3 nucleotides are TGCAGCGTGGTCCCTATTGGGGTACAAGAGACCCAGTACTTC. Amino acid sequence: CSVVPIGVQETQYF.

V and J are TRBV5-1 and TRBJ2-7, with 7 bases that match TRBD1. V lost 5 bases to trimming and J lost 2 bases; unmatched junction nucleotides: 10. Germline CDR1 is SGHRS and CDR2 is YFSETQ. CDR3 size: 15 residues. The CDR3 region is CASRTGTASPYEQYF. CDR3 sequence (DNA): TGCGCCAGCAGAACTGGGACAGCATCTCCCTACGAGCAGTACTTC.